This entry describes one TCR beta chain. CDR3 length: 13 residues. V dropped 5 bases and J dropped 2; count of bases not matched to a gene: 2. In germline, CDR1 is LNHDA, CDR2 SQIVND (reference sequence). These data belong to a study of blood T cell repertoires in COVID-19. About the research overall: Italy, Spain and the United States were the sources of the convalescent and acute COVID-19 samples.

As handled by the study authors: Estimated nucleated cell counts came from reference gene primer amplification. Sequencing used immunoSEQ multiplex PCR; TCRdb keeps in-frame clones, though not all of them. V, J and clone size are taken as reported in that table, and D and trimming were inferred from the DNA itself. The sample carries approximately 230,000 clones, around nine tenths recorded once. Sequenced input: peripheral blood. The chain recombines TRBV19 with TRBJ2-5, with 7 bases that match TRBD1. This receptor was identified in a woman aged 40 to 50 who had recovered from COVID-19. The DNA for the CDR3 is TGTGCCAGTAGTCGGACAGGACAAGAGACCCAGTACTTC. This encodes CASSRTGQETQYF. Based on the CDR3 plus reference TRBV19 and TRBJ2-5, the full variable domain is DGGITQSPKYLFRKEGQNVTLSCEQNLNHDAMYWYRQDPGQGLRLIYYSQIVNDFQKGDIAEGYSVSREKKESFPLTVTSAQKNPTAFYLCASSRTGQETQYFGPGTRLLVL.